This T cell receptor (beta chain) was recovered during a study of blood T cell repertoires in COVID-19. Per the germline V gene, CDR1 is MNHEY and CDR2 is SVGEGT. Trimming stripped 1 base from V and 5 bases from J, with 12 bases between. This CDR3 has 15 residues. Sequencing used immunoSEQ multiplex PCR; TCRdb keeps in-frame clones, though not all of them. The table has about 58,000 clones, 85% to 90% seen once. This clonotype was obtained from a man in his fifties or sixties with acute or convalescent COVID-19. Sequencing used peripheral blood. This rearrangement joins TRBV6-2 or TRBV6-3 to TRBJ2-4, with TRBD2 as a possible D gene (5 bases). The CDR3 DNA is TGTGCCAGCAGTTACTTTCAGCGGCTCCAAAACATTCAGTACTTC. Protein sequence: CASSYFQRLQNIQYF.